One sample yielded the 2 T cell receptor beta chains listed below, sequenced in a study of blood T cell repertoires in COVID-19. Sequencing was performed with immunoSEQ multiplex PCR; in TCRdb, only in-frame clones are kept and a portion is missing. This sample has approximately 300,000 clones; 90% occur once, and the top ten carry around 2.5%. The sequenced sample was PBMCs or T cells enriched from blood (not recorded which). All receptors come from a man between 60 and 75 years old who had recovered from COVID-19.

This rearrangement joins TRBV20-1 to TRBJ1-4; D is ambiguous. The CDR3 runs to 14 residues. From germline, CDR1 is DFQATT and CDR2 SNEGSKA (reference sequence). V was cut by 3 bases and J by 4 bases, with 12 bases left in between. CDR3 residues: CSASSGSVNEKLFF. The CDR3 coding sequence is TGCAGTGCTAGTTCAGGTTCCGTTAATGAAAAACTGTTTTTT.

CDR3 sequence (DNA): TGTGCCAGCAGCGGAGTCTACTACAATGAGCAGTTCTTC. Protein sequence: CASSGVYYNEQFF. V is TRBV9 and J is TRBJ2-1; no firm D call. V shed 3 bases and J shed 3 bases, with 7 bases lying between them. Germline lookup yields CDR1 SGDLS and CDR2 YYNGEE. The CDR3 sequence is 13 residues long.